This TCR beta chain is from a study of cytomegalovirus exposure and HLA in healthy donors. V dropped 3 bases and J dropped 3; count of bases not matched to a gene: 7. The CDR3 contains 15 residues. Germline-derived CDR1 and CDR2 are SGHRS and YFSETQ. Each donor was healthy, and each was a bone marrow donor. Amplification used 60 Vbeta primers and 13 Jbeta primers. Sequencing used immunoSEQ multiplex PCR; TCRdb keeps in-frame clones, though not all of them. The data hold about 130,000 clones, with over 70% observed a single time. This receptor was obtained from a man aged 25-45 years in good health and CMV-seronegative. The rearrangement uses TRBV5-1 and TRBJ2-3; TRBD2 matches at 7 bases. Specimen: PBMCs. CDR3 in DNA: TGCGCCAGCAGCTACGGTAATAGCGGGACAGATACGCAGTATTTT. It encodes CASSYGNSGTDTQYF.